This TCR beta chain was identified in a study of blood T cell repertoires in COVID-19. Study summary: Sites in the United States, Italy and Spain provided acute and convalescent COVID-19 samples.

Cohorts were based on clinical histories the participants reported. Using immunoSEQ multiplex PCR, the repertoire was profiled, and TCRdb retains in-frame clones only, with some absent. Altogether more than 250,000 clones are present, around 86% being singletons, with the ten largest covering around 2.4%. The length of the CDR3 is 15 residues. Germline V CDR1 and CDR2: MNHNY, SVGAGI (reference sequence). Trimming shortened V by 0 bases and J by 1 base, and 9 bases separated the two germline ends. The rearrangement links TRBV6-6 to TRBJ2-5, with a possible D match to TRBD1 (5 bases). The specimen was PBMCs or T cells enriched from blood (not recorded which). This receptor was identified in a woman aged 18-29 years who had recovered from COVID-19. CDR3 DNA: TGTGCCAGCAGTTACTCGAAGGGGCCCCAAGAGACCCAGTACTTC. It translates to CASSYSKGPQETQYF.